This T cell receptor (beta chain) was identified in a study of T cell responses to AZD1222 COVID-19 vaccine listed by TCRdb under 2021. About the investigation overall: Because spike-specific TCR depth and breadth did not differ between the two schedules, AZD1222 recipients who got a second dose at roughly 4 weeks were pooled with those who got a second dose at roughly 12 weeks. Trial participants were enrolled into age subgroups of 18-55, 56-69 and 70-plus years, which contained roughly 150, 30 and 60 TCR-sequenced participants, respectively. A total of approximately 230 trial participants underwent TCR sequencing, of whom roughly 210 received two doses of AZD1222 and approximately 25 received two doses of the MenACWY control vaccine.

The CDR3 regions of human TCRbeta chains were analyzed by immunosequencing. The source study handled its data this way. Repertoire TCRs were checked for matches against a reference library of SARS-CoV-2-specific TCRs that had been generated using the MIRA antigen-specificity platform. Breadth was defined as the fraction of unique TCRs that were SARS-CoV-2-associated, and depth was defined as the fraction of total T cells that were SARS-CoV-2-associated. Each spike-specific TCR was assigned to its reactive spike region and to a CD4 or CD8 class using the MIRA data. Log10-transformed breadth and depth values were compared by one-way ANOVA with Sidak's multiple comparisons tests. TCRdb mirrors the immuneACCESS table, restricted to in-frame sequences. Some clones are absent from its copies; in checked studies, under half trace to an unresolved V gene, and the reason for the others is unknown. That table gives V, J and clone size, and the DNA gave D and trimming. The sample table records about 130,000 clones; roughly nine tenths of these occur just once. The ten biggest clones cover around 1.9% of the sample.

To note about this clone: The target of this receptor is not known. No base-level quality is on record; no much larger clone is a single base apart.

The paper as a whole reports these results and caveats: Participants were mostly white British and included more females than males, and it was suggested by the authors that clonal diversity may have been underestimated. After two AZD1222 doses, spike-specific TCR breadth and depth were significantly higher than at day 0 and than in MenACWY recipients. Because no day 14 peak-response samples were available, the repertoires could be characterized only after the peak T cell response. Reportedly, close to half of the unique spike-specific TCRs recognized epitopes lying outside the regions that are mutated in the B.1.351 and B.1.1.7 variants. The whole spike protein was spanned by vaccine-associated CD4 TCRs, and dominant responses were seen in regions 160-218 and 743-854. Only six or seven AZD1222 recipients were SARS-CoV-2 seropositive at baseline, limiting conclusions about previously exposed vaccinees. In the small 56-69-year group, the increase in depth fell short of significance, most likely because of low power.

V is clipped by 1 base and J by 6 bases, and the sequence between their germline boundaries is 6 bases long. CDR1 and CDR2, looked up from the germline V gene (reference sequence), are SGHAT and FQDESV. The CDR3, cysteine through phenylalanine, is 13 amino acids long. Of all the DNA, just the CDR3 is kept, 39 bases in frame from base 1. The time point label of this sample denotes: baseline before first vaccination. The vaccinee samples were drawn from two UK trials, COV001 and COV002, one of which was a single-blind randomized controlled phase 2/3 trial testing AZD1222 (ChAdOx1 nCoV-19) in healthy adults. Trial participant PBMC samples were collected at day 0 and day 28 after the second dose for TCRbeta chain sequencing.

The sequence was collected from an adult in good health. Sequencing was performed on peripheral blood, taken on day 0 of AZD1222 vaccination. The sequence is built from TRBV11-1 and TRBJ1-4, with no reliable assignment of the D segment. The DNA reads TGTGCCAGCAGCTTAGACAGACATGAAAAACTGTTTTTT. This gives the protein CASSLDRHEKLFF.